This T cell receptor beta chain was recovered during a study of shared clonotypes between healthy human individuals. On sorted subsets, replicate PCRs used approximately 190 ng DNA, or 25,000 to 35,000 T cell genomes. The protocol was immunoSEQ multiplex PCR, while the TCRdb copy is restricted to in-frame clones and leaves out a portion. The sample includes 2 million to 3 million clones, roughly 93% seen only once; the top ten take roughly 0.39%. Overall study findings and caveats: Larger richness was generally estimated for naive than memory subsets. In contrast to clonotypes shared by all four donors, non-shared clonotypes had lower generation probabilities.

The V and J ends lost 7 bases and 6 bases respectively, with 15 bases between them. Looked up from germline, CDR1 is MDHEN and CDR2 is SYDVKM. The CDR3 extends over 14 amino acids. Note on this clone: The antigen remains undetermined.

The sequence was obtained from a man between 18 and 35 years old in good health. Some clones in this sample may be carry-over from other donors' samples. Sequencing was performed on naive CD4+ T cells from PBMCs. As to subset: CD45RA+ positively selected. The chain employs TRBV28 and TRBJ2-2; a weak D match, TRBD1 (6 bases). CDR3 in amino acids: CASILRGGPGELFF. The DNA of the CDR3 is TGTGCCAGCATCCTTCGAGGGGGTCCCGGGGAGCTGTTTTTT.